This TCR beta chain was recorded in a study of blood T cell repertoires in COVID-19. About the research overall: Nucleic acid was either cDNA or gDNA, and it came from T cells, B-cell-depleted T cells, or PBMCs.

The V gene's germline CDR1 is MGHRA and CDR2 YSYEKL. The germline V and J ends were trimmed by 4 bases and 6 bases, with 10 bases remaining between them. CDR3 length: 13 amino acids. Data came from immunoSEQ multiplex PCR; TCRdb stores just in-frame clones and leaves some out. The sample contains some 100,000 clones, 88% of which appear only once. The gene calls are TRBV4-1 and TRBJ1-5; D unclear. The sequencing input was peripheral blood. The source of this sequence is a man between 50 and 59 years old with COVID-19, enrolled during active disease. The CDR3 nucleotides read TGCGCCAGCAGCCTACTGGTCGCTCAGCCCCAGCATTTT. Translating it yields CASSLLVAQPQHF.